These 7 T cell receptor beta chains came from one sample sequenced in a study of memory CD4+ T cells and cytomegalovirus serostatus (dated 2019 in TCRdb). Single viable CD3+CD4+CD8-CD45RO+ cells were sorted as memory CD4+ T cells on a FACSAria II. Libraries were prepared through the immunoSEQ multiplex PCR assay. Sourced from immuneACCESS, this table was stored by TCRdb with only in-frame sequences that have V and J called. A share of the clones is absent; for the studies checked, an unresolved V gene accounts for under half, and the remainder has no known explanation. The sample table records some 40,000 clones; roughly 78% of these occur just once. Roughly 5.2% of the sample is taken by the ten largest. Sequenced input: memory CD4+ T cells from blood. The receptor set was obtained from an adult in good health and CMV-seropositive.

In DNA form, the CDR3 reads TGTGCCAGCAGCTTCAGGCCGGGGTTCACCGGGGAGCTGTTTTTT. Protein: CASSFRPGFTGELFF. V gene TRBV28 combines with J gene TRBJ2-2, with D maybe TRBD2 (5 bases). This CDR3 region has 15 residues. Germline CDR1 is MDHEN and CDR2 is SYDVKM. V lost 6 bases and J lost 4, with 15 bases in between.

The CDR3 sequence: CASSLGSGTEAFF. The CDR3 region has the DNA TGTGCCAGCAGCTTGGGTTCGGGCACTGAAGCTTTCTTT. The chain has TRBV5-5 and TRBJ1-1; D unresolved. The length of the CDR3 is 13 residues. From germline, CDR1 is SGHKS and CDR2 YYEKEE (reference sequence). Deletions cut 0 bases from V and 4 bases from J, with 7 bases between. Full variable domain (remainder filled in from reference TRBV5-5 and TRBJ1-1): DAGVTQSPTHLIKTRGQQVTLRCSPISGHKSVSWYQQVLGQGPQFIFQYYEKEERGRGNFPDRFSARQFPNYSSELNVNALLLGDSALYLCASSLGSGTEAFFGQGTRLTVV.

The V gene is TRBV7-2, the J gene TRBJ1-4; D remains ambiguous. Trimming took 1 base from V and 7 from J, leaving 13 bases between them. The CDR3 has 15 amino acids. Germline V gives CDR1 SGHTA, CDR2 FQGNSA. The CDR3 here is CASSLGPGRAEKLFF. The CDR3 DNA sequence: TGTGCCAGCAGCTTAGGACCAGGCCGGGCTGAAAAACTGTTTTTT.

This chain uses TRBV5-1 with TRBJ1-3; D is unresolved. Germline V gene lookup returns CDR1 SGHRS and CDR2 YFSETQ. CDR3 length equals 15 residues. V was trimmed by 5 bases and J by 3 bases, leaving 15 bases between them. CDR3 amino acids: CASSRDPAVGNTIYF. The DNA of the CDR3 is TGCGCCAGCAGTCGCGACCCCGCTGTTGGAAACACCATATATTTT.

The genes are TRBV29-1 and TRBJ1-2; D might be TRBD1 (5 bases). The CDR3 runs to 13 residues. V was clipped by 6 bases and J by 0 bases, with 11 bases between them. Germline V gene sequence: CDR1 SQVTM, CDR2 ANQGSEA. The CDR3 loop reads CSVQGISNYGYTF. The CDR3, as DNA: TGCAGCGTCCAGGGTATTTCTAACTATGGCTACACCTTC.

The chain carries TRBV7-6 and TRBJ1-1; a possible D gene is TRBD1 (5 bases). CDR1 and CDR2 from the germline V gene are SGHVS and FNYEAQ. There are 16 residues in the CDR3. V lost 1 base, J lost 3 bases, and 15 bases lay in between. The CDR3 reads CASSLGAALGDTEAFF. The CDR3, as DNA: TGTGCCAGCAGCTTAGGGGCGGCATTAGGGGACACTGAAGCTTTCTTT.

The chain recombines TRBV7-9 with TRBJ1-2, with 7 nucleotides matching TRBD1. The CDR3 is 17 residues long. In germline, CDR1 is SEHNR, CDR2 FQNEAQ (reference sequence). J was trimmed by 5 bases and V by 5 bases; bases with no gene match: 17. The CDR3 bases are TGTGCCAGCAGCCCCAGGGGATGGGTACAGGGGAGGTATGGCTACACCTTC. It encodes CASSPRGWVQGRYGYTF.